A selection of T cell receptor beta chains follows, all from one sample in a study of T-cell reconstitution after alpha-beta-depleted transplantation in children. TCRdb ran MiXCR on the PCR reads and lists one entry per CDR3 protein. The table shows some 590,000 distinct CDR3 sequences, with roughly a tenth occurring only once. Sequenced material: PBMCs from the stem cell graft donor, taken from the stem cell graft. These receptors originate from a human donor who donated a stem cell graft to a child with acute myeloid leukemia. CDR3s include the opening cysteine and the closing phenylalanine or tryptophan. D genes are given only for firm matches. Clone size is shown for a subset of rows, as once, few, many or a class of expanded clone.

TRBV5-1	TRBJ2-3	many	TRBD1	CASSFGQGADTQYF	TGCGCCAGCAGCTTCGGACAGGGGGCAGATACGCAGTATTTT
TRBV5-6	TRBJ2-5	few	TRBD2	CASGNSGRQVETQYF	TGTGCCAGCGGAAATAGCGGGAGGCAAGTTGAGACCCAGTACTTC
TRBV7-2	TRBJ2-2	few	.	CASSLSPGRTNTGELFF	TGTGCCAGCAGCTTATCACCGGGACGGACGAACACCGGGGAGCTGTTTTTT
TRBV20-1	TRBJ1-2	few	.	CSARPRANYGYTF	TGCAGTGCTCGACCGCGAGCTAACTATGGCTACACCTTC
TRBV12-3/TRBV12-4	TRBJ2-7	.	TRBD1	CTCCFRIGGTGWVEQYF	TGTACCTGCTGCTTTCGGATCGGAGGGACAGGTTGGGTCGAGCAGTACTTC
TRBV15	TRBJ1-5	few	.	CATSWGLSQNQPQHF	TGTGCCACCAGCTGGGGACTCTCCCAAAATCAGCCCCAGCATTTT
TRBV3-1	TRBJ1-2	few	.	CASSQMGGVTHGYTF	TGTGCCAGCAGCCAAATGGGCGGGGTGACACATGGCTACACCTTC
TRBV7-2	TRBJ1-4	.	.	CASSFRPQADEKLFF	TGTGCCAGCAGCTTCCGGCCTCAAGCAGATGAAAAACTGTTTTTT
TRBV10-3	TRBJ1-4	.	.	CAISAGAENEKLFF	TGTGCCATCAGTGCAGGGGCCGAGAATGAAAAACTGTTTTTT
TRBV4-3	TRBJ2-1	many	.	CASSQDLRELSSYNEQFF	TGCGCCAGCAGCCAAGATCTAAGGGAGCTTAGCTCCTACAATGAGCAGTTCTTC
TRBV20-1	TRBJ2-1	few	TRBD2	CSAREASGSINNEQFF	TGCAGTGCTAGAGAGGCTAGCGGGAGCATAAACAATGAGCAGTTCTTC
TRBV27	TRBJ2-7	few	TRBD2	CASSPRGAGGFYEQYF	TGTGCCAGCAGCCCCAGAGGAGCGGGAGGGTTTTACGAGCAGTACTTC
TRBV20-1	TRBJ1-2	few	.	CSARDRDNYGYTF	TGCAGTGCTAGAGATAGGGATAACTATGGCTACACCTTC
TRBV7-3	TRBJ2-2	.	TRBD2	CASSLKSAGAGELFF	TGTGCCAGCAGCTTAAAATCCGCGGGAGCCGGGGAGCTGTTTTTT
TRBV18	TRBJ2-3	few	.	CASSPPGAEDTQYF	TGTGCCAGCTCACCGCCCGGGGCAGAAGATACGCAGTATTTT